Below, 21 T cell receptor beta chains from the same sample are listed, as sequenced in a study of shared clonotypes between healthy human individuals. Data came from immunoSEQ multiplex PCR; TCRdb stores just in-frame clones and leaves some out. The sample lists over a million clones, approximately 96% occurring once. The sequencing input was naive CD4+ T cells sorted from blood. Subset given: CD45RA+ positively selected. The origin of the receptors is a man younger than 45 in good health.

On this clone: The sample contains more than one DNA sequence encoding this CDR3. J is TRBJ2-7 and V is TRBV2; D perhaps matches TRBD2 (6 bases). The CDR3 has 14 amino acids. Germline V CDR1 and CDR2: SNHLY, FYNNEI. Trimming stripped 5 bases from V and 0 bases from J, with 11 bases between. This chain's CDR3 is CASSSGGSSYEQYF. Written as DNA, the CDR3 is TGTGCCAGCAGTTCCGGAGGGAGCTCCTACGAGCAGTACTTC.

The chain carries TRBV6-5 and TRBJ2-7; D assignment may be TRBD1 or TRBD2 (6 bases each). V was pared by 6 bases and J by 0 bases, with 12 bases between. Germline V gene lookup returns CDR1 MNHEY and CDR2 SVGAGI. This CDR3 comprises 14 residues. CDR3 region: CASRPGASSYEQYF. For the CDR3, the DNA is TGTGCCAGCAGGCCGGGGGCGAGCTCCTACGAGCAGTACTTC.

With regard to this clone: This sample includes further DNA sequences coding for the same CDR3. The chain recombines TRBV11-2 with TRBJ2-3; no clear D gene. Trimming removed 1 base from V and 2 bases from J, with 10 bases in between. This CDR3 has 15 amino acids. Per the germline V gene, CDR1 is SGHAT and CDR2 is FQNNGV. CDR3 sequence reads: CASSLGRVSTDTQYF. The CDR3 region has the DNA TGTGCCAGCAGCTTAGGACGGGTATCCACAGATACGCAGTATTTT.

This rearrangement joins TRBV5-5 to TRBJ2-7; no reliable D call. Germline CDR1 SGHKS, CDR2 YYEKEE (reference sequence). V lost 6 bases and J 3 bases, leaving 22 bases between the germline ends. The CDR3 extends over 16 amino acids. The CDR3 sequence is CASTPTYKLMYYEQYF. The DNA of the CDR3 is TGTGCCAGCACCCCTACCTACAAGCTGATGTACTACGAGCAGTACTTC.

The count of this clone is one. V and J are TRBV4-3 and TRBJ2-1, with a tentative D call TRBD1 (7 bases). The germline V gene encodes CDR1 LGHNA and CDR2 YSLEER. This CDR3 comprises 16 residues. V dropped 1 base and J dropped 4 bases, with 14 bases sitting between them. The CDR3 loop reads CASSQVQGGSYNEQFF. The CDR3, as DNA: TGCGCCAGCAGCCAAGTCCAGGGGGGATCGTACAATGAGCAGTTCTTC.

This chain connects TRBV5-1 to TRBJ2-5, with 9 nucleotides matching TRBD1. Germline CDR1 reads SGHRS; CDR2 reads YFSETQ. J lost 5 bases, V lost 1 base, and 6 bases had no gene match. This CDR3 spans 15 amino acids. DNA for the CDR3: TGCGCCAGCAGCTTGCAACAGGGGGCGGTGGAGACCCAGTACTTC. Protein sequence: CASSLQQGAVETQYF.

The V gene is TRBV30, the J gene TRBJ2-3; D may be TRBD1 or TRBD2 (5 bases each). Germline V CDR1 and CDR2: GTSNPN, SVGIG (reference sequence). V was cut by 2 bases and J by 4 bases, with 19 bases left in between. This CDR3 is built from 16 residues. Here the CDR3 reads CAWSTGTAGRADTQYF. The DNA of the CDR3 is TGTGCCTGGAGTACCGGCACTGCAGGGCGGGCAGATACGCAGTATTTT.

The chain recombines TRBV25-1 with TRBJ2-3; 10 nucleotides align to TRBD2. The CDR3 extends over 16 amino acids. Looked up from germline, CDR1 is MGHDK and CDR2 is SYGVNS. With V trimmed by 3 bases and J by 6 bases, 9 bases remained unmatched. For the CDR3, the DNA is TGTGCCAGCAGTGATAAAGCTAGCGGGAGTTCGGATACGCAGTATTTT. Its translation: CASSDKASGSSDTQYF.

This chain joins TRBV25-1 and TRBJ2-1, with a tentative D call TRBD2 (7 bases). This CDR3 is 15 amino acids long. Germline lookup yields CDR1 MGHDK and CDR2 SYGVNS. V was trimmed by 5 bases and J by 5 bases, leaving 16 bases between them. The CDR3 spells CASSNRGALDNEQFF. The CDR3 nucleotides read TGTGCCAGCAGTAACCGGGGGGCCCTAGACAATGAGCAGTTCTTC.

Concerning this clone itself: A junction boundary mismatches the germline segment, possibly from a read error. CDR3 amino acids: CASSLSGTGVNQPQHF. CDR3 bases: TGTGCTAGCAGCCTATCCGGGACAGGGGTAAATCAGCCCCAGCATTTT. The chain couples TRBV7-7 to TRBJ1-5; 10 bases align to TRBD1. The CDR3 covers 16 residues. CDR1 and CDR2 (germline): SSHAT, FNYEAQ (reference sequence).

This clone was seen once. The rearrangement uses TRBV9 and TRBJ1-3, with D possibly being TRBD1 (5 bases). CDR3 length: 16 amino acids. Germline V gives CDR1 SGDLS, CDR2 YYNGEE. Trimming stripped 4 bases from V and 0 bases from J, with 14 bases between. CDR3 bases: TGTGCCAGCAGCCACCTCAGGGACTTCTCTGGAAACACCATATATTTT. Translation gives CASSHLRDFSGNTIYF.

The chain employs TRBV2 and TRBJ2-7; 9 nucleotides agree with TRBD1. Looked up from germline, CDR1 is SNHLY and CDR2 is FYNNEI. The CDR3 runs 13 residues. V gave up 7 bases and J gave up 3 bases; unmatched junction bases: 4. The DNA of the CDR3 is TGTGCCAGCAAGGGACAGGGCTTCTACGAGCAGTACTTC. Translated, it gives CASKGQGFYEQYF.

The rearrangement links TRBV9 to TRBJ2-2; possibly TRBD2 for D (6 bases). This CDR3 has 12 residues. V was cut by 9 bases and J by 2 bases, with 8 bases left in between. Germline lookup yields CDR1 SGDLS and CDR2 YYNGEE. This CDR3 is CATGLNTGELFF. The CDR3 nucleotides are TGTGCCACGGGACTTAACACCGGGGAGCTGTTTTTT. Full variable domain (outside the CDR3, taken from reference TRBV9 and TRBJ2-2): DSGVTQTPKHLITATGQRVTLRCSPRSGDLSVYWYQQSLDQGLQFLIQYYNGEERAKGNILERFSAQQFPDLHSELNLSSLELGDSALYFCATGLNTGELFFGEGSRLTVL.

This clone was detected only once. The V call is TRBV5-1, the J call TRBJ2-1, with 10 nucleotides matching TRBD2. J gave up 10 bases and V 0 bases, and 1 base lay outside the gene matches. There are 13 residues in the CDR3. From germline, CDR1 is SGHRS and CDR2 YFSETQ. The CDR3 region is CASSLGAGGEQFF. In DNA form, the CDR3 reads TGCGCCAGCAGCTTGGGAGCGGGAGGGGAGCAGTTCTTC.

The CDR3 sequence: CASNPGLAGGPIYEQYF. The DNA of the CDR3 is TGTGCCAGCAACCCTGGCCTAGCGGGAGGGCCGATCTACGAGCAGTACTTC. The chain combines TRBV27 with TRBJ2-7, with 12 bases identical to TRBD2. With 7 bases clipped from V and 3 bases from J, the junction kept 13 bases outside the gene matches. Germline assignment: CDR1 MNHEY and CDR2 SMNVEV (reference sequence). The CDR3 has 17 amino acids.

This clone was observed once. The gene calls are TRBV5-4 and TRBJ1-1; a possible D gene is TRBD1 (5 bases). V lost 5 bases, J lost 4 bases, and 18 bases lay in between. CDR1 is SGHNT, CDR2 YYREEE, per germline (reference sequence). This CDR3 contains 15 residues. CDR3 in amino acids: CASRPTAYDSTEAFF. In nucleotides, the CDR3 is TGTGCCAGCAGACCAACTGCTTATGACAGCACTGAAGCTTTCTTT.

The genes are TRBV28 and TRBJ1-2, with 9 bases identical to TRBD1. CDR1 is MDHEN, CDR2 SYDVKM, per germline. V dropped 6 bases and J dropped 8; count of bases not matched to a gene: 7. The CDR3 length is 13 residues. CDR3 region: CASRTQGAEGYTF. In nucleotides, the CDR3 is TGTGCCAGCAGGACACAGGGGGCGGAAGGCTACACCTTC.

The chain recombines TRBV6-1 with TRBJ2-7; either TRBD1 or TRBD2 may supply D (6 bases each). Trimming cost V 5 bases and J 4 bases, with 9 bases left between them. The CDR3 length is 12 residues. Germline CDR1 and CDR2: MNHNS and SASEGT. CDR3 sequence: CASSQGGYEQYF. The CDR3 coding sequence is TGTGCCAGCAGTCAAGGGGGGTACGAGCAGTACTTC.

The sample holds one count of this clone. The chain couples TRBV19 to TRBJ1-5; 7 bases fit TRBD1. CDR1 and CDR2 (germline): LNHDA, SQIVND (reference sequence). The CDR3 consists of 15 residues. With V trimmed by 5 bases and J by 3 bases, 7 bases remained unmatched. The CDR3 sequence is CASSARTGSNQPQHF. In DNA form, the CDR3 reads TGTGCCAGTAGTGCTCGGACAGGCTCCAATCAGCCCCAGCATTTT.

CDR3 bases: TGTGCCAGCAGCCGGACCACTAATGAAAAACTGTTTTTT. Translating it yields CASSRTTNEKLFF. The V gene is TRBV7-2, the J gene TRBJ1-4; D not resolved. The V end lost 5 bases, the J end lost 2 bases, and 6 bases lay between the germline ends. The length of the CDR3 is 13 residues. Germline-derived CDR1 and CDR2 are SGHTA and FQGNSA.

The chain recombines TRBV6-5 with TRBJ1-5, with D unresolved. Trimming cost V 5 bases and J 7 bases, with 9 bases left between them. The germline V gene encodes CDR1 MNHEY and CDR2 SVGAGI. The CDR3 runs 12 residues. DNA for the CDR3: TGTGCCAGCAGTGTAGGAGTCCAGCCCCAGCATTTT. Translated, it gives CASSVGVQPQHF.